This TCR beta chain was recorded in a study of blood T cell repertoires in COVID-19. Study details: COVID-19 samples from acute and convalescent phases originated in the United States, Italy and Spain. Sample material is recorded as cDNA or gDNA derived from T cells, B-cell-depleted T cells, or PBMCs.

Under the authors' procedure: Scientists estimated how many nucleated cells there were by amplifying reference gene primers. The repertoire was sequenced with immunoSEQ multiplex PCR; TCRdb's copy has only in-frame clones and lacks some. The V and J calls and clone size were taken over from that table, and D and trimming were inferred from the DNA. The sample has a few hundred thousand clones; roughly nine tenths are singletons. V was cut by 3 bases and J by 0 bases, with 12 bases left in between. The V gene's germline CDR1 is SGHTA and CDR2 FQGTGA. The CDR3 has 16 residues. The sequence was obtained from a woman in her thirties or forties who had recovered from COVID-19. Sequencing input: peripheral blood. The chain has TRBV7-3 and TRBJ2-1, with D possibly TRBD1 on 6 matching bases. CDR3 nucleotides: TGTGCCAGCAGCTTTGGACAGTCCAGCTCCTACAATGAGCAGTTCTTC. It specifies CASSFGQSSSYNEQFF.